These 32 T cell receptor beta chains were all obtained from the same sample, sequenced in a study of blood T cell repertoires in COVID-19. TCRdb's copy holds only in-frame clones and misses some; the assay was immunoSEQ multiplex PCR. The sample consists of approximately 230,000 clones, 82% of them appearing once. Specimen: peripheral blood. The receptor set was obtained from an elderly woman with active or convalescent COVID-19.

The chain links TRBV7-8 to TRBJ2-2; perhaps TRBD1 as D (6 bases). The V end was cut by 5 bases, the J end by 5 bases, with 9 bases between. The germline CDR1 and CDR2 sequences are SGHVS and FQNEAQ. The CDR3 runs 13 residues. In nucleotides, the CDR3 is TGTGCCAGCAGCCTCGGACAGACCGGGGAGCTGTTTTTT. Amino acid sequence: CASSLGQTGELFF.

The gene calls are TRBV10-2 and TRBJ2-2; 10 positions match TRBD1. The CDR3 covers 16 residues. J gave up 5 bases and V 6 bases, and 9 bases lay outside the gene matches. The V gene's germline CDR1 is WSHSY and CDR2 SAAADI. The CDR3 loop reads CASSEGGTGVTGELFF. In nucleotides, the CDR3 is TGCGCCAGCAGCGAGGGCGGGACAGGGGTAACCGGGGAGCTGTTTTTT.

The J gene is TRBJ2-1, the V gene TRBV29-1, with 8 bases identical to TRBD2. The CDR3 is 15 amino acids. The J segment lost 8 bases and the V segment lost 1 base, leaving 10 bases of the junction unmatched. Germline values: CDR1 SQVTM, CDR2 ANQGSEA. In DNA, the CDR3 is TGCAGCGTTGAAGCGTCCGGGAGGGCCTTAGATGAGCAGTTCTTC. This codes for CSVEASGRALDEQFF.

The chain has TRBV11-2 and TRBJ1-3; perhaps TRBD1 as D (6 bases). Germline lookup yields CDR1 SGHAT and CDR2 FQNNGV. Trimming removed 5 bases at V and 1 base at J, with 18 bases between. The CDR3 spans 17 residues. CDR3 region: CASSAPQGRRSGNTIYF. The DNA of the CDR3 is TGTGCCAGCAGCGCCCCGCAGGGGCGCCGATCTGGAAACACCATATATTTT.

The J gene is TRBJ2-7, the V gene TRBV5-8, with D maybe TRBD1 (6 bases). This CDR3 has 13 amino acids. Germline CDR1 SGHTS, CDR2 YDEGEE. Trimming shortened V by 2 bases and J by 2 bases, and 8 bases separated the two germline ends. As DNA, the CDR3 is TGTGCCAGCAGCTTAACAGGGACCTACGAGCAGTACTTC. Translated, it gives CASSLTGTYEQYF.

In this sample, this clone turned up a few times. J is TRBJ2-3 and V is TRBV19; TRBD1 agrees at 12 bases. The trim removed 5 bases at V and 6 bases at J, leaving 15 bases unmatched. Germline CDR1 LNHDA, CDR2 SQIVND (reference sequence). The CDR3 is 18 amino acids. CDR3 amino acids: CASSVGIRDRGRLDTQYF. CDR3 sequence (DNA): TGTGCCAGTAGTGTCGGAATCCGGGACAGGGGGCGTCTGGATACGCAGTATTTT.

The gene calls are TRBV28 and TRBJ2-4; 7 bases align to TRBD1. CDR1 is MDHEN and CDR2 is SYDVKM in the germline V gene. Germline trimming cut 2 bases from V and 6 bases from J; bases unmatched to any gene: 4. CDR3 length equals 14 residues. This CDR3 is CASSLGQGVNIQYF. The CDR3 DNA follows: TGTGCCAGCAGTTTAGGTCAGGGGGTAAACATTCAGTACTTC.

This clone showed up just a few times. The gene calls are TRBV5-1 and TRBJ1-4; 7 bases align to TRBD1. Germline CDR1 SGHRS, CDR2 YFSETQ. The J segment lost 5 bases and the V segment lost 1 base, leaving 11 bases of the junction unmatched. The CDR3 has 17 residues. Here the CDR3 reads CASSLPLSTGQNEKLFF. The CDR3 nucleotides are TGCGCCAGCAGCTTGCCCCTGTCGACAGGGCAGAATGAAAAACTGTTTTTT.

The chain links TRBV5-6 to TRBJ1-1; 8 bases line up with TRBD1. Germline lookup yields CDR1 SGHDT and CDR2 YYEEEE. The V segment lost 6 bases and the J segment 8 bases; nucleotides outside the gene matches: 9. The CDR3 has 13 amino acids. CDR3 protein: CASTPRTGREAFF. The CDR3 DNA follows: TGTGCCAGCACCCCCCGGACAGGGCGGGAAGCTTTCTTT.

The chain employs TRBV12-3 or TRBV12-4 and TRBJ1-2; D not resolved. V was shortened by 3 bases and J by 2 bases, with 7 bases between the two germline ends. The CDR3 is made up of 13 amino acids. CDR3 sequence: CASSFKQNYGYTF. The CDR3 DNA is TGTGCCAGCAGTTTCAAACAGAACTATGGCTACACCTTC.

Only a few counts were recorded for this clone. J is TRBJ2-7 and V is TRBV11-2; 10 positions match TRBD1. CDR1 is SGHAT, CDR2 FQNNGV, per germline. This CDR3 comprises 15 residues. J was trimmed by 5 bases and V by 3 bases; bases with no gene match: 7. CDR3 DNA sequence: TGTGCCAGCAGCTTTACTTCCGGGACAGGGGACGAGCAGTACTTC. It yields the protein CASSFTSGTGDEQYF.

In DNA, the CDR3 is TGTGCCATCAGCCCGGGTCTCGGAGGTAGCACTGAAGCTTTCTTT. Amino acids: CAISPGLGGSTEAFF. This chain joins TRBV10-3 and TRBJ1-1; no reliable D call. The germline V and J ends were trimmed by 6 bases and 4 bases, with 18 bases remaining between them. The CDR3 consists of 15 residues. CDR1 and CDR2 (germline): ENHRY, SYGVKD.

The table lists this clone with a count of one. V gene TRBV15 combines with J gene TRBJ2-1; TRBD2 matches 8 bases. From germline, CDR1 is LNHNV and CDR2 YYDKDF (reference sequence). J gave up 8 bases and V 1 base, and 7 bases lay outside the gene matches. The CDR3 spans 15 residues. The CDR3 sequence: CATSRVSGGPDEQFF. As DNA, the CDR3 is TGTGCCACCAGCAGAGTGTCGGGGGGGCCGGATGAGCAGTTCTTC.

This clone was counted between two and nine times. V usage is TRBV7-9 and J usage is TRBJ1-2; D is ambiguous. The V gene lost 1 base and the J gene lost 3 bases, with 12 bases spanning the gap. Per the germline V gene, CDR1 is SEHNR and CDR2 is FQNEAQ (reference sequence). CDR3 length: 15 amino acids. The CDR3 nucleotides are TGTGCCAGCAGCTTAGATCCCAGTTCTGACTATGGCTACACCTTC. It codes for CASSLDPSSDYGYTF.

The chain couples TRBV6-1 to TRBJ1-3, with TRBD1 identical over 8 bases. The junction had 9 bases not matched to a gene; V was cut back by 4 bases and J by 4 bases. This CDR3 is built from 16 residues. The germline V gene has CDR1 MNHNS and CDR2 SASEGT. CDR3 sequence reads: CASSARTGRTGNTIYF. In nucleotides, the CDR3 is TGTGCCAGCAGTGCGCGGACAGGGCGTACCGGAAACACCATATATTTT.

V usage is TRBV7-2 and J usage is TRBJ2-2, with a weak D call TRBD1 (5 bases). Per germline, CDR1 SGHTA and CDR2 FQGNSA. The CDR3 spans 14 residues. The V end was cut by 5 bases, the J end by 6 bases, with 13 bases between. In DNA, the CDR3 is TGTGCCAGCAGCCTCCGACAGATTGCCGGGGAGCTGTTTTTT. Translated: CASSLRQIAGELFF.

In this sample, this clone turned up a few times. The chain links TRBV12-3 or TRBV12-4 to TRBJ1-1, with TRBD1 matching 7 bases. The CDR3 runs 12 residues. V gave up 6 bases and J gave up 8 bases; unmatched junction bases: 6. The CDR3 loop reads CASSSNRGEAFF. Here the CDR3 DNA reads TGTGCCAGCAGCTCGAACAGGGGAGAAGCTTTCTTT.

V usage is TRBV6-5 and J usage is TRBJ2-4; 7 bases agree with TRBD1. Germline loops: CDR1 MNHEY, CDR2 SVGAGI. The CDR3 runs to 13 residues. The ends lost 5 bases at V and 15 bases at J; junction bases unmatched: 13. The CDR3 bases are TGTGCCAGCAGTCCGGGGACAGCCCGTGTACCGTACTTC. Translation gives CASSPGTARVPYF.

The V gene is TRBV5-1, the J gene TRBJ1-2, with D hard to call. The germline V and J ends were trimmed by 3 bases and 0 bases, with 15 bases remaining between them. In germline, CDR1 is SGHRS, CDR2 YFSETQ. This CDR3 has 16 amino acids. This chain's CDR3 is CASSSWADGTNYGYTF. CDR3 nucleotide sequence: TGCGCCAGCAGCTCTTGGGCGGACGGGACTAACTATGGCTACACCTTC.

The genes are TRBV20-1 and TRBJ1-5; weak D call: TRBD1 (6 bases). Germline loops: CDR1 DFQATT, CDR2 SNEGSKA (reference sequence). With 3 bases removed from V and 4 bases from J, the gap between germline ends came to 10 bases. The CDR3 has 13 amino acids. DNA of the CDR3: TGCAGTGCTAGTCGGGACATAAATCAGCCCCAGCATTTT. Its protein is CSASRDINQPQHF.

This clone appeared once. The J gene is TRBJ2-1, the V gene TRBV29-1; 7 bases are shared with TRBD2. The CDR3 extends over 14 amino acids. CDR1 is SQVTM and CDR2 is ANQGSEA in the germline V gene. V dropped 4 bases and J dropped 9; count of bases not matched to a gene: 12. The CDR3 DNA is TGCAGCGTTGGCAGAAGCGGGGTATACGGTGAGCAGTTCTTC. Protein: CSVGRSGVYGEQFF.

This chain uses TRBV5-7 with TRBJ2-4, with 8 bases matching TRBD1. TRBV5-7 is flagged as an ORF with uncertain function. The CDR3 has 14 amino acids. The trim removed 7 bases at V and 15 bases at J, leaving 18 bases unmatched. CDR3 amino acids: CASQASPSGGRGYF. The DNA of the CDR3 is TGTGCCAGCCAAGCCTCGCCATCAGGGGGCCGCGGGTACTTC.

The gene calls are TRBV5-1 and TRBJ1-3; no firm D call. V gave up 2 bases and J gave up 4 bases, with 7 bases separating them. There are 13 residues in the CDR3. CDR1 is SGHRS, CDR2 YFSETQ, per germline. CDR3 amino acids: CASSFSQGNTIYF. The CDR3 DNA reads TGCGCCAGCAGCTTTAGCCAAGGAAACACCATATATTTT.

This clone was seen a single time. The chain links TRBV28 to TRBJ2-6; D uncertain. This CDR3 has 15 residues. Germline lookup yields CDR1 MDHEN and CDR2 SYDVKM. Trimming took 6 bases from V and 2 from J, leaving 11 bases between them. Here the CDR3 DNA reads TGTGCCAGCAGGACGGAGCAAGCTGGGGCCAACGTCCTGACTTTC. It encodes CASRTEQAGANVLTF.

V gene TRBV24-1 combines with J gene TRBJ1-1; D is unresolved. The V gene lost 4 bases and the J gene lost 0 bases, with 5 bases spanning the gap. In germline, CDR1 is KGHDR, CDR2 SFDVKD. This CDR3 comprises 13 residues. For the CDR3, the DNA is TGTGCCACCAGTGACGTTGTGAACACTGAAGCTTTCTTT. It yields the protein CATSDVVNTEAFF.

This clone showed up just once. The rearrangement joins TRBV7-2 to TRBJ2-7, with TRBD2 as a possible D gene (5 bases). The CDR3 has 13 residues. V lost 1 base and J 6 bases, leaving 10 bases between the germline ends. Germline lookup yields CDR1 SGHTA and CDR2 FQGNSA. In DNA, the CDR3 is TGTGCCAGCAGCTTAGGTATCCTAGCCGAGCAGTACTTC. It specifies CASSLGILAEQYF.

CDR3 coding DNA: TGCGCCAGCAGCTTCTTAGCGGGAGGGTTTGACGAGCAGTACTTC. Its translation: CASSFLAGGFDEQYF. V usage is TRBV5-1 and J usage is TRBJ2-7; 11 positions match TRBD2. Per the germline V gene, CDR1 is SGHRS and CDR2 is YFSETQ. This CDR3 contains 15 residues. Germline trimming cut 2 bases from V and 5 bases from J; bases unmatched to any gene: 6.

The V and J genes are TRBV3-1 (or the pseudogene TRBV3-2) and TRBJ2-1; D call uncertain. V was cut by 1 base and J by 7 bases, with 8 bases left in between. The CDR3 is 13 residues long. Germline lookup yields CDR1 LGHDT and CDR2 YNNKEL (reference sequence). The CDR3 loop reads CASSQVVRNEQFF. As DNA, the CDR3 is TGTGCCAGCAGCCAAGTGGTCAGAAATGAGCAGTTCTTC.

The chain uses TRBV18 and TRBJ1-2, with D maybe TRBD1 (5 bases). Trimming stripped 4 bases from V and 8 bases from J, with 17 bases between. The CDR3 is made up of 14 amino acids. Germline lookup yields CDR1 KGHSH and CDR2 LQKENI. The CDR3 is CASSLSTGAGGYTF. The DNA for the CDR3 is TGTGCCAGCTCACTTTCAACCGGGGCGGGAGGCTACACCTTC. The whole variable domain, remainder taken from reference TRBV18 and TRBJ1-2, is NAGVMQNPRHLVRRRGQEARLRCSPMKGHSHVYWYRQLPEEGLKFMVYLQKENIIDESGMPKERFSAEFPKEGPSILRIQQVVRGDSAAYFCASSLSTGAGGYTFGSGTRLTVV.

The chain uses TRBV19 and TRBJ1-4; TRBD1 matches 7 bases. The CDR3 totals 15 residues. In germline, CDR1 is LNHDA, CDR2 SQIVND (reference sequence). V was clipped by 2 bases and J by 5 bases; unmatched bases: 5. The CDR3 DNA reads TGTGCCAGTAGTATAATAGCAGGGGGAAATGAAAAACTGTTTTTT. Protein: CASSIIAGGNEKLFF.

The CDR3 loop reads CATSRAGQSGYGYTF. The CDR3 bases are TGTGCCACCAGCAGAGCGGGACAGTCTGGCTATGGCTACACCTTC. The chain joins TRBV15 to TRBJ1-2, with 7 bases identical to TRBD1. CDR1 and CDR2 (germline): LNHNV, YYDKDF (reference sequence). The V and J ends lost 1 base and 4 bases, in that order; junction bases with no gene match: 6. The CDR3 contains 15 residues. Together with reference TRBV15 and TRBJ1-2, the CDR3 gives the full variable domain: DAMVIQNPRYQVTQFGKPVTLSCSQTLNHNVMYWYQQKSSQAPKLLFHYYDKDFNNEADTPDNFQSRRPNTSFCFLDIRSPGLGDTAMYLCATSRAGQSGYGYTFGSGTRLTVV.

This chain connects TRBV29-1 to TRBJ1-4; D not resolved. CDR1 and CDR2 (germline): SQVTM, ANQGSEA. This CDR3 spans 12 amino acids. Trimming cost V 6 bases and J 3 bases, with 8 bases left between them. CDR3 in amino acids: CSVAVANEKLFF. Here the CDR3 DNA reads TGCAGCGTGGCGGTAGCTAATGAAAAACTGTTTTTT.